This T cell receptor (beta chain) was sequenced in a study of identical twins. This clonotype has a count of ten or more. MiXCR, applied by TCRdb to the 5' RACE reads, yields one record per CDR3 protein. The table includes some 630,000 distinct CDR3 sequences, 7% to 7.5% detected once. Trimming left V 1 base short and J 3 bases short, with 7 bases between. The CDR3 loop spans 14 amino acids. Germline-derived CDR1 and CDR2 are SEHNR and FQNEAQ (reference sequence). These same data were also listed under a study on yellow fever vaccine responses in identical twins.

Sequencing input: PBMCs. V gene TRBV7-9 combines with J gene TRBJ2-1; the D is unclear. This receptor was obtained from a woman between 18 and 29 years old in good health. The CDR3 nucleotides are TGTGCCAGCAGCTTAGTGGCGGTCTACAATGAGCAGTTCTTC. This sequence encodes CASSLVAVYNEQFF.